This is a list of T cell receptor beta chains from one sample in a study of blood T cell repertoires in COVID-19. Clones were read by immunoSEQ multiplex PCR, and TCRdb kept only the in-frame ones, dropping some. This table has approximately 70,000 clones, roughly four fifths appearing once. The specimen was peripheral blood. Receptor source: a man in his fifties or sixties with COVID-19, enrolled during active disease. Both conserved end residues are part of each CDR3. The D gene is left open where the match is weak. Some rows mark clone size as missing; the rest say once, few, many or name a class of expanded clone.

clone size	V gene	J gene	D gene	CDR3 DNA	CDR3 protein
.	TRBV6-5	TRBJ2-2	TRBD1	TGTGCCAGCAGTTACAGAGGACAGGGGGATGCCGGGGAGCTGTTTTTT	CASSYRGQGDAGELFF
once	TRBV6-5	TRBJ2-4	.	TGTGCCAGCAGTTCGGACAGATTTGCCAAAAACATTCAGTACTTC	CASSSDRFAKNIQYF
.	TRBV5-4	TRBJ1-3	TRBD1	TGTGCCAGCAGCTTAGGGACAGTTTCTGGAAACACCATATATTTT	CASSLGTVSGNTIYF
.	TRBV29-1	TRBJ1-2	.	TGCAGCGTTGAAAGAGCGAACTACTATGGCTACACCTTC	CSVERANYYGYTF
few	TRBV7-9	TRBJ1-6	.	TGTGCCAGCAGCCAGTCGGGCAAGGGAGAGTCACCCCTCCACTTT	CASSQSGKGESPLHF
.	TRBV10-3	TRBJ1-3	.	TGTGCCATCAGTGACTCGGCGTCCACGGGGAACACCATATATTTT	CAISDSASTGNTIYF
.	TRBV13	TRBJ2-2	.	TGTGCCAGCAGCTTTCAAGAGGCCGGGGAGCTGTTTTTT	CASSFQEAGELFF
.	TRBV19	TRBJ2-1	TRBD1	TGTGCCAGTAGCACGGACAGGAGCTCCTACAATGAGCAGTTCTTC	CASSTDRSSYNEQFF
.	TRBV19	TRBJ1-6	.	TGTGCCAGTAGTAGGGGGCCCGCAAATAATTCACCCCTCCACTTT	CASSRGPANNSPLHF
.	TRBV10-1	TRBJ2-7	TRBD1	TGCGCCAGCAGTGAGTCGCAAGGACAGGGGATTGACAAGCAGTACTTC	CASSESQGQGIDKQYF
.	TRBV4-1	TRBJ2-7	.	TGCGCCAGCAGCCAAGAGGACAGCGTGACCTACGAGCAGTACTTC	CASSQEDSVTYEQYF
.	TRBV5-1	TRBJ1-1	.	TGCGCCAGCAGCCCGGGGATGAACACTGAAGCTTTCTTT	CASSPGMNTEAFF
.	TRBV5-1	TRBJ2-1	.	TGCGCCAGCAGCTCAGACTCGAGGTTGAATGAGCAGTTCTTC	CASSSDSRLNEQFF
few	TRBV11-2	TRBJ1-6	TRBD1	TGTGCCAGCGCCCCTAGGACAGGGCTAGAAGGCTCACCCCTCCACTTT	CASAPRTGLEGSPLHF
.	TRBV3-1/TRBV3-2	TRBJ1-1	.	TGTGCCAGCAGCCAGGCCGGGACACAGAACACTGAAGCTTTCTTT	CASSQAGTQNTEAFF
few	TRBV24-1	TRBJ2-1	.	TGTGCCACCAGTCTAGCCTCCGAGCAGTTCTTC	CATSLASEQFF
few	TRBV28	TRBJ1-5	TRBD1	TGTGCCAGCAGTTCTTGGACAGGGGCGACCTATAGCAATCAGCCCCAGCATTTT	CASSSWTGATYSNQPQHF
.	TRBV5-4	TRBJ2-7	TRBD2	TGTGCCAGCAGCTTGCTGGGACTAGCGAACGACGAGCAGTACTTC	CASSLLGLANDEQYF
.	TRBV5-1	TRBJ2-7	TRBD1	TGCGCCAGCAGCCCCGGGGACAGGGGTGGCGAGCAGTACTTC	CASSPGDRGGEQYF
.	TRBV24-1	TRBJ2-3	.	TGTGCCACCAGTGAGCGGGACACAGATACGCAGTATTTT	CATSERDTDTQYF
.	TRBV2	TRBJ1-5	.	TGTGCCAGCAGTGGCTCAGGACTCTATCAGCCCCAGCATTTT	CASSGSGLYQPQHF
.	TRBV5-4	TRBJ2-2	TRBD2	TGTGCCAGCAGCGGGCGACTCAGCGGGGGGGCTGAGACCGGGGAGCTGTTTTTT	CASSGRLSGGAETGELFF
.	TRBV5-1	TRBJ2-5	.	TGCGCCAGCAGCTTAGGAGGGTTCCAAGAGACCCAGTACTTC	CASSLGGFQETQYF
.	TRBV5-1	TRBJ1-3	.	TGCGCCAGCAGCCCGACAGCGCTCGGAAACACCATATATTTT	CASSPTALGNTIYF
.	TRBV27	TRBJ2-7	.	TGTGCCAGCAGTTTGTTGCCGGGAGCCTCCTACGAGCAGTACTTC	CASSLLPGASYEQYF
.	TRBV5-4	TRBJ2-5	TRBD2	TGTGCCAGCAGCTTAGGTAGCGGGGATGAGACCCAGTACTTC	CASSLGSGDETQYF
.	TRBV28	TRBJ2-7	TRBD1	TGTGCCAGCAACTGGGGGACAGGGATATCCTACGAGCAGTACTTC	CASNWGTGISYEQYF
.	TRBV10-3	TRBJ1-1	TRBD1	TGTGCCATCAGCCCGACAGGGAATGAAGCTTTCTTT	CAISPTGNEAFF
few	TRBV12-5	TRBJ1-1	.	TGTGCTAGTGGTTTGGGAGTGGAAGCTTTCTTT	CASGLGVEAFF
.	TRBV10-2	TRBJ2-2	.	TGCGCCAGCAGTGAGTCGATGGCCGGAGTTTATCGGGAGCTGTTTTTT	CASSESMAGVYRELFF
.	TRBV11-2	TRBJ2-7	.	TGTGCCAGCAGCCCGGCGCTAGGGACACCAGAGCAGTACTTC	CASSPALGTPEQYF
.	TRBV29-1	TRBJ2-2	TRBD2	TGCAGCGTTGAAGAACCTAGCGGGGGGGAGAACACCGGGGAGCTGTTTTTT	CSVEEPSGGENTGELFF
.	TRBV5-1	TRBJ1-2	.	TGCGCCAGCAGCTTGGCCCCAGGGGCCGACCCCTACACCTTC	CASSLAPGADPYTF
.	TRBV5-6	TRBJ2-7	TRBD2	TGTGCCAGCAGCCAGGGACTAGCGGCCCTCTACGAGCAGTACTTC	CASSQGLAALYEQYF
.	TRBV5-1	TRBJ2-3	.	TGCGCCAGCAGCTTGGGGACTAGCACAGATACGCAGTATTTT	CASSLGTSTDTQYF
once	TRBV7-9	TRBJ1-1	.	TGTGCCAGCAGCTTCCTGACAGGAGGCACTGAAGCTTTCTTT	CASSFLTGGTEAFF
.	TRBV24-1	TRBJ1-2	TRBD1	TGTGCCACCAGTGCGACAGGGTTCTATGGCTACACCTTC	CATSATGFYGYTF
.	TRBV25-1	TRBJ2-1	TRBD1	TGTGCCAGCAGTGATCTACAGGGGAGCTCCTACAATGAGCAGTTCTTC	CASSDLQGSSYNEQFF
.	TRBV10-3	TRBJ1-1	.	TGTGCCATCAAGGGGTCCGTGAACACTGAAGCTTTCTTT	CAIKGSVNTEAFF
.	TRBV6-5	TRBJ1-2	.	TGTGCCAGCAGCCAGGGGCGGCAGAACTATGGCTACACCTTC	CASSQGRQNYGYTF
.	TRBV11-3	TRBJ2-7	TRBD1	TGTGCCAGCAGCCAGGACAGGGAGCGTGAGCACGAGCAGTACTTC	CASSQDREREHEQYF
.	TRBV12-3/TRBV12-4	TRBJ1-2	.	TGTGCCAGCAGTTTAGCCTGGGGAGACGGCTACACCTTC	CASSLAWGDGYTF
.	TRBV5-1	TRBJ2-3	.	TGCGCCAGCAGCGTAAGCGGTGGGGGCACAGATACGCAGTATTTT	CASSVSGGGTDTQYF
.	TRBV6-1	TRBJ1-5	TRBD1	TGTGCCAGCAGTGAATTCTGGGACAGGGGCAATCAGCCCCAGCATTTT	CASSEFWDRGNQPQHF
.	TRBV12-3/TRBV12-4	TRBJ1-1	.	TGTGCCAGCAGTCGTAATTTGAACACTGAAGCTTTCTTT	CASSRNLNTEAFF
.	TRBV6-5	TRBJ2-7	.	TGTGCCAGCAGTTTCGGTTACGAGCAGTACTTC	CASSFGYEQYF
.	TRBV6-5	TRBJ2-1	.	TGTGCCAGCAGGGTCGCGGATAGCTCCTACAATGAGCAGTTCTTC	CASRVADSSYNEQFF
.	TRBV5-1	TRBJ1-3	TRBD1	TGCGCCAGCAGCTTGGGGACAGGGGGAAACACCATATATTTT	CASSLGTGGNTIYF
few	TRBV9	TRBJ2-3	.	TGTGCCAGCAGCGATAGGGTAGCGGACTCTAGCACAGATACGCAGTATTTT	CASSDRVADSSTDTQYF
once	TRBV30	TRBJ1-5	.	TGTGCCTCTGGACAGATGGATCAGCCCCAGCATTTT	CASGQMDQPQHF
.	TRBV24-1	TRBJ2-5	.	TGTGCCACCAGTGACCCGGGACAGGGGACTAGCCGAGAGACCCAGTACTTC	CATSDPGQGTSRETQYF
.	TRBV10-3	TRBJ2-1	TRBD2	TGTGCCATCAGTGATCAGCGGGAAGGGAATGAGCAGTTCTTC	CAISDQREGNEQFF
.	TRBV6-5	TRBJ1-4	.	TGTGCCAGCAGTTTTCGGGGGGGAGCTAATGAAAAACTGTTTTTT	CASSFRGGANEKLFF
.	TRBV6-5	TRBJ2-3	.	TGTGCCAGCAGTTACTCCAGAGGGGGAAGCACAGATACGCAGTATTTT	CASSYSRGGSTDTQYF
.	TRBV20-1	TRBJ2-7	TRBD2	TGCAGTGCTAGTGCTCTAGCGGACCACGAGCAGTACTTC	CSASALADHEQYF